These 8 T cell receptor beta chains came from one sample sequenced in a study of shared clonotypes between healthy human individuals. Libraries were prepared by immunoSEQ multiplex PCR; TCRdb keeps only in-frame clonotypes and omits some of them. The table includes 2 million to 2.5 million clones, roughly 95% detected once. Sequencing was carried out using naive CD4+ T cells sorted from blood. Documented subset: CD45RA+ positively selected. The receptors shown here come from a young man in good health.

The chain joins TRBV9 to TRBJ2-1; the match to TRBD2 covers 11 bases. The ends lost 0 bases at V and 4 bases at J; junction bases unmatched: 6. Per the germline V gene, CDR1 is SGDLS and CDR2 is YYNGEE. This CDR3 region has 17 residues. CDR3 nucleotide sequence: TGTGCCAGCAGCGTAGGTAGCGGGGGGGCCGGGTACAATGAGCAGTTCTTC. Amino acid sequence: CASSVGSGGAGYNEQFF.

The V and J genes are TRBV15 and TRBJ2-5; D gene uncertain. Germline V gives CDR1 LNHNV, CDR2 YYDKDF (reference sequence). Trimming removed 2 bases at V and 6 bases at J, with 19 bases between. The CDR3 totals 16 residues. The CDR3 spells CATSRTLAISGQTQYF. The DNA for the CDR3 is TGTGCCACCAGCAGAACCCTGGCTATAAGTGGACAGACCCAGTACTTC.

As regards this clone: The identical CDR3 is also encoded by other nucleotide sequences in the sample. The V gene is TRBV27, the J gene TRBJ2-7; D is unclear. CDR3 size: 13 residues. Trimming removed 6 bases from V and 4 bases from J, with 13 bases in between. Germline CDR1 and CDR2: MNHEY and SMNVEV (reference sequence). The CDR3 sequence: CASRGLASYEQYF. The DNA of the CDR3 is TGTGCCAGCAGGGGTTTGGCCTCGTACGAGCAGTACTTC.

V is TRBV10-3 and J is TRBJ1-2, with 7 bases aligning to TRBD1. The germline V gene encodes CDR1 ENHRY and CDR2 SYGVKD. The trim removed 6 bases at V and 6 bases at J, leaving 16 bases unmatched. There are 16 residues in the CDR3. The CDR3 sequence is CAISSPLTGTPDGYTF. The CDR3 coding sequence is TGTGCCATCAGCAGCCCCCTGACAGGGACACCCGATGGCTACACCTTC.

The V gene is TRBV5-1, the J gene TRBJ2-7; TRBD1 matches 7 bases. The trim removed 4 bases at V and 1 base at J, leaving 5 bases unmatched. The CDR3 extends over 14 amino acids. Germline CDR1 SGHRS, CDR2 YFSETQ. CDR3 sequence (DNA): TGCGCCAGCAGCGCGTTGGACAGGTCCTACGAGCAGTACTTC. Translating it yields CASSALDRSYEQYF.

The genes are TRBV28 and TRBJ2-3; D unresolved. Germline CDR1 reads MDHEN; CDR2 reads SYDVKM. This CDR3 region has 18 residues. With 5 bases removed from V and 2 bases from J, the gap between germline ends came to 23 bases. CDR3: CASSPRFVPDPSTDTQYF. Here the CDR3 DNA reads TGTGCCAGCAGTCCCCGTTTTGTCCCGGACCCATCCACAGATACGCAGTATTTT.

V usage is TRBV2 and J usage is TRBJ2-5, with 7 bases identical to TRBD1. V shed 6 bases, J shed 5 bases, and the junction held 6 bases outside the gene matches. The germline V gene has CDR1 SNHLY and CDR2 FYNNEI. The CDR3 runs 13 residues. CDR3 coding DNA: TGTGCCAGCAGGGCCGACAGGGTGGAGACCCAGTACTTC. This sequence encodes CASRADRVETQYF.

As concerns this clone: The identical CDR3 is also encoded by other nucleotide sequences in the sample. The V and J genes are TRBV2 and TRBJ2-1, with D perhaps TRBD2 (5 bases). The CDR3 extends over 15 amino acids. Trimming shortened V by 4 bases and J by 0 bases, and 10 bases separated the two germline ends. In germline, CDR1 is SNHLY, CDR2 FYNNEI. This CDR3 reads CASSVSGSSYNEQFF. The CDR3 DNA is TGTGCCAGCAGTGTGTCGGGGAGCTCCTACAATGAGCAGTTCTTC.